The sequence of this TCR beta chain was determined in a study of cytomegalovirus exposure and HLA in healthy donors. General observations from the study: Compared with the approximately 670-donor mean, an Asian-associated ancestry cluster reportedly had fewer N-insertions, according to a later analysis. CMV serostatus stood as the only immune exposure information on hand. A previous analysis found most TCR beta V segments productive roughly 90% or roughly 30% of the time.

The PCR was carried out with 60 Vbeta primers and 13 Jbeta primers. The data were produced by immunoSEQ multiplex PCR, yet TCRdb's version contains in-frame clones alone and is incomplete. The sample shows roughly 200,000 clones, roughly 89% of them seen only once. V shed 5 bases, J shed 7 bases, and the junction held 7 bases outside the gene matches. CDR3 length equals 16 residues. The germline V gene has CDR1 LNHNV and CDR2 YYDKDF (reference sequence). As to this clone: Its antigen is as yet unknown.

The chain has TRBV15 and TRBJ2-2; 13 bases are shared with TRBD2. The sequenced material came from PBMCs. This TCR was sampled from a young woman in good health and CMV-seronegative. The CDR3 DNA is TGTGCCACCAGCCGCAGGACTAGCGGGAGAGTCGGGGAGCTGTTTTTT. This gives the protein CATSRRTSGRVGELFF.